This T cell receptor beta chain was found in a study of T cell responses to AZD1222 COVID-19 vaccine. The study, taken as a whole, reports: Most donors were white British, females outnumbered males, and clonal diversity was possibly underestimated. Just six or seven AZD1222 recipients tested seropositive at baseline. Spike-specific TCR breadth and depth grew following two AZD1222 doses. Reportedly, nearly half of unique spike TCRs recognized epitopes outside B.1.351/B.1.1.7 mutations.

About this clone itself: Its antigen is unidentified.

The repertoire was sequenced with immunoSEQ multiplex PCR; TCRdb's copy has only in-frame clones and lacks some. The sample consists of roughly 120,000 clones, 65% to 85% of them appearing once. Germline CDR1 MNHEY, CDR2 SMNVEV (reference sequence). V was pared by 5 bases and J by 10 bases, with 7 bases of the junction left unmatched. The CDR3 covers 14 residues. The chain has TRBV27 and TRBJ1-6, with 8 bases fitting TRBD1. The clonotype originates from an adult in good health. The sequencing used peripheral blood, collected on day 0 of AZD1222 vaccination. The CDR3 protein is CASSPGQGWSPLHF. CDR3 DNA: TGTGCCAGCAGTCCCGGACAGGGTTGGTCACCCCTCCACTTT.